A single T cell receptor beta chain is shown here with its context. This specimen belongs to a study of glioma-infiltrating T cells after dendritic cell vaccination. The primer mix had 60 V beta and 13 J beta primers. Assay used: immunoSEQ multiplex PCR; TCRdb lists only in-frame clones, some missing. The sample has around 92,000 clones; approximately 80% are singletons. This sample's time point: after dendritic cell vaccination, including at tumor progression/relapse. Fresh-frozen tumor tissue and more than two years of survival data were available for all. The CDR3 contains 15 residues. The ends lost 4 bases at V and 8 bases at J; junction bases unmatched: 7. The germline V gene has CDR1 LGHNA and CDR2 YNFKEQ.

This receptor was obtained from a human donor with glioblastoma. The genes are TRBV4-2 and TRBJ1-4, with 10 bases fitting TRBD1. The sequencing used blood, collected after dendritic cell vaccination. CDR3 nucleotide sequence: TGTGCCAGCAGCCCAGCCGGGACAGGGGTGGAAAAACTGTTTTTT. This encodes CASSPAGTGVEKLFF.